This T cell receptor (beta chain) comes out of a study of control samples from healthy donors and cancer patients. The CDR3 has 16 amino acids. Germline lookup yields CDR1 KGHSH and CDR2 LQKENI. V was shortened by 2 bases and J by 0 bases, with 10 bases between the two germline ends. Only in-frame clones appear in the TCRdb table, and some are missing; sequencing was by immunoSEQ multiplex PCR. This sample has approximately 70,000 clones, with 90% found just once. The chain recombines TRBV18 with TRBJ2-2, with a weak D call TRBD1 (6 bases). The sequence derives from a woman in her forties or fifties with colorectal cancer. What was sequenced was PBMCs. Written as DNA, the CDR3 is TGTGCCAGCTCACCAAGGACAGATGCGAACACCGGGGAGCTGTTTTTT. This gives the protein CASSPRTDANTGELFF.